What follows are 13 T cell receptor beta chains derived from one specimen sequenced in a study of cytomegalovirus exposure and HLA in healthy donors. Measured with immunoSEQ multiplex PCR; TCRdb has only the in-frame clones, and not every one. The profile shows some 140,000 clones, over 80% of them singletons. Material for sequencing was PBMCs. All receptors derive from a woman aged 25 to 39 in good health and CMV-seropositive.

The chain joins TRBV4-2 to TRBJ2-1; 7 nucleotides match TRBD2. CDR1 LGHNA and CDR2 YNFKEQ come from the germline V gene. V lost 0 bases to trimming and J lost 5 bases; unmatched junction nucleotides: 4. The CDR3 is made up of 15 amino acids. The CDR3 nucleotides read TGTGCCAGCAGCCAAGATGGGCTAGCGGACAATGAGCAGTTCTTC. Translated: CASSQDGLADNEQFF.

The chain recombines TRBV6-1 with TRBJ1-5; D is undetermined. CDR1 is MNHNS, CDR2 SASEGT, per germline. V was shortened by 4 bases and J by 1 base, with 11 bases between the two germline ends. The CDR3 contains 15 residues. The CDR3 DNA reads TGTGCCAGCAGTGTGTCCTTTGGCAGCAATCAGCCCCAGCATTTT. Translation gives CASSVSFGSNQPQHF.

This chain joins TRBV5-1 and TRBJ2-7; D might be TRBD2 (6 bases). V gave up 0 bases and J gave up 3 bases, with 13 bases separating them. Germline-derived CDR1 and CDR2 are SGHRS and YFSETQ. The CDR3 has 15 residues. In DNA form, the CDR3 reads TGCGCCAGCAGCTTGGGAAGCGGGTTAAGCTACGAGCAGTACTTC. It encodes CASSLGSGLSYEQYF.

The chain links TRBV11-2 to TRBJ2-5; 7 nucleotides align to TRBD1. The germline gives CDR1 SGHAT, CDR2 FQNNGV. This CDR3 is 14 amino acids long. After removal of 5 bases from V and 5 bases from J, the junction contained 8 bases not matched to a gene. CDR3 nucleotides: TGTGCCAGCAGCCTCGAGACAGGGTTGGAGACCCAGTACTTC. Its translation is CASSLETGLETQYF.

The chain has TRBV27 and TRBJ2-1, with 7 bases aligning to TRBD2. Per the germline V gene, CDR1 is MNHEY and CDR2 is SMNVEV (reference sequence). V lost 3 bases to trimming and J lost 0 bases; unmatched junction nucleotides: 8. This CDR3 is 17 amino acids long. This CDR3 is CASSLGVGTNSYNEQFF. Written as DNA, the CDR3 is TGTGCCAGCAGTTTGGGGGTTGGGACTAACTCCTACAATGAGCAGTTCTTC.

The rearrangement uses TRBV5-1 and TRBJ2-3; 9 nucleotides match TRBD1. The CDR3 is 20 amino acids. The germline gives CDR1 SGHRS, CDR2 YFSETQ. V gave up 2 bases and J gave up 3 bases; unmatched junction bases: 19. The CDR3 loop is CASSFYLGQGTDFLTDTQYF. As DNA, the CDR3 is TGCGCCAGCAGCTTCTACCTCGGACAGGGGACAGACTTCTTGACAGATACGCAGTATTTT.

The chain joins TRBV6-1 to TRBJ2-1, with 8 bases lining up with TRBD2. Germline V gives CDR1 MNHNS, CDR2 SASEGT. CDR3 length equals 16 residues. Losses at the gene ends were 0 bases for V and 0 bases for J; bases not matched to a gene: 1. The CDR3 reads CASSEALAGSYNEQFF. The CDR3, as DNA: TGTGCCAGCAGTGAAGCGCTAGCGGGCTCCTACAATGAGCAGTTCTTC.

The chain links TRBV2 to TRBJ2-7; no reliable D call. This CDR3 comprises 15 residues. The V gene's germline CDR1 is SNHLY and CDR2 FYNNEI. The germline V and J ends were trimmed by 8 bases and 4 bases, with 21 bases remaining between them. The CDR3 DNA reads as TGTGCCAGCGGTCCGGGTCCCCCCGGTTGGTACGAGCAGTACTTC. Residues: CASGPGPPGWYEQYF.

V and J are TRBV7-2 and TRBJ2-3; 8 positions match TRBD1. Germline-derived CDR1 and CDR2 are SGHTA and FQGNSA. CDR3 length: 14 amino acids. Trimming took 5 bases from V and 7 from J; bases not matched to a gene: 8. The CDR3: CASSQWTGMNTQYF. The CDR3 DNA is TGTGCCAGCAGCCAATGGACAGGGATGAATACGCAGTATTTT.

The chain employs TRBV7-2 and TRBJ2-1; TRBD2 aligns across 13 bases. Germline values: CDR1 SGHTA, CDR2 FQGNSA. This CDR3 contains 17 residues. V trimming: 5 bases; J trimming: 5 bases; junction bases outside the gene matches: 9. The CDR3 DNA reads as TGTGCCAGCAGCCGGATCGGACTAGCGGGAGTGCACAATGAGCAGTTCTTC. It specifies CASSRIGLAGVHNEQFF.

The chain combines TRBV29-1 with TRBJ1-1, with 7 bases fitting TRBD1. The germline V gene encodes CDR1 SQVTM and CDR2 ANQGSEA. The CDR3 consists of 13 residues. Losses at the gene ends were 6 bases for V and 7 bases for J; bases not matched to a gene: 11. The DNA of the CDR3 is TGCAGCGTCTTTGGGACAGACCATAATGAAGCTTTCTTT. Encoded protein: CSVFGTDHNEAFF.

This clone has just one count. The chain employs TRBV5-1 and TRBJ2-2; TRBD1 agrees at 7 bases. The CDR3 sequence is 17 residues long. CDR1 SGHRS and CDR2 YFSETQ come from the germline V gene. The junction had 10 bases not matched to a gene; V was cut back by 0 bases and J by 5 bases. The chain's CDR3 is CASSLGTGVFGTGELFF. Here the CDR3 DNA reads TGCGCCAGCAGCTTGGGTACAGGGGTTTTTGGGACCGGGGAGCTGTTTTTT.

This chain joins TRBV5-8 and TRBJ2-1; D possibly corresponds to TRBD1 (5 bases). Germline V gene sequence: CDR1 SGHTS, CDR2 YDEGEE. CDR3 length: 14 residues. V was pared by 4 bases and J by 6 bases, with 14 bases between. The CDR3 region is CASSLQDYGNEQFF. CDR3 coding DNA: TGTGCCAGCAGCCTACAGGATTACGGCAATGAGCAGTTCTTC.